This TCR beta chain was observed in a study of blood T cell repertoires in COVID-19. At the level of the study: Sources were T cells, B-cell-depleted T cells, or PBMCs; the material itself was cDNA or gDNA.

The CDR3 loop spans 15 amino acids. Looked up from germline, CDR1 is SGDLS and CDR2 is YYNGEE. V shed 2 bases and J 5 bases; nucleotides not matched to a gene: 5. Profiling relied on immunoSEQ multiplex PCR, and the TCRdb table lists in-frame clones only, not all of them. The profile covers roughly 250,000 clones, with about 89% appearing a single time and about 1.9% taken by the ten largest. Recruits, aged roughly 18 to 95 years, lived in 20 to 30 US areas. Cohort assignment relied on participant-reported clinical history. This clone was seen a single time. The sequence was collected from a young woman who had recovered from COVID-19. The rearrangement links TRBV9 to TRBJ2-2; TRBD1 matches at 8 bases. Sequencing used PBMCs or T cells enriched from blood (not recorded which). The CDR3 loop is CASSVGQDTTGELFF. Here the CDR3 DNA reads TGTGCCAGCAGCGTGGGACAGGATACGACCGGGGAGCTGTTTTTT.